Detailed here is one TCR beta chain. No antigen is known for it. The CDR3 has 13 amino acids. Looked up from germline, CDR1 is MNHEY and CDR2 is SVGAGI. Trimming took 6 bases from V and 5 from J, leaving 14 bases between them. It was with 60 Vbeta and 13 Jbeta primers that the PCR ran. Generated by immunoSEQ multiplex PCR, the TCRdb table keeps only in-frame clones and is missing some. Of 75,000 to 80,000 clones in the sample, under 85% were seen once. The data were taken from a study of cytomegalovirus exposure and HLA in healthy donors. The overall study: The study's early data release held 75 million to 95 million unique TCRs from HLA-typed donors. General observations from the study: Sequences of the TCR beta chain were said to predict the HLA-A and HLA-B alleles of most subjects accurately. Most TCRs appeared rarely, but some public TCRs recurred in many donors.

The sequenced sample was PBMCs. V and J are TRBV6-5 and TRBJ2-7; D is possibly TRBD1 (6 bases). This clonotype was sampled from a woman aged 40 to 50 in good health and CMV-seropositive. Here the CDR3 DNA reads TGTGCCAGCAGCCGCTCCGGACAGCACGAGCAGTACTTC. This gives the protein CASSRSGQHEQYF.